This T cell receptor beta chain comes out of a study of T cells in Graves' hyperthyroidism and ophthalmopathy. This clonotype was picked up many times. Amplified regions were TCR beta CDR3 sequences from RNA transcripts. The study used the HTBI primer set for a first-round RT-PCR of the TCR CDR3. Using its own MiXCR run on the multiplex PCR reads, TCRdb lists one record per CDR3 protein. There are 700,000 or so distinct CDR3 sequences in the sample; around 15% occur only once, and approximately 8.4% lies in the top ten. The junction had 6 bases not matched to a gene; V was cut back by 0 bases and J by 6 bases. The CDR3 extends over 15 amino acids. The germline gives CDR1 MDHEN, CDR2 SYDVKM.

The chain employs TRBV28 and TRBJ2-7; 9 bases are shared with TRBD1. The clonotype was recovered from a man between 18 and 35 years old with Graves' hyperthyroidism. The specimen was blood. Written as DNA, the CDR3 is TGTGCCAGCAGTTTATGGGGGACAGGGCAAGGCGAGCAGTACTTC. As protein: CASSLWGTGQGEQYF. The full variable domain, with the rest looked up from reference TRBV28 and TRBJ2-7, is DVKVTQSSRYLVKRTGEKVFLECVQDMDHENMFWYRQDPGLGLRLIYFSYDVKMKEKGDIPEGYSVSREKKERFSLILESASTNQTSMYLCASSLWGTGQGEQYFGPGTRLTVT.